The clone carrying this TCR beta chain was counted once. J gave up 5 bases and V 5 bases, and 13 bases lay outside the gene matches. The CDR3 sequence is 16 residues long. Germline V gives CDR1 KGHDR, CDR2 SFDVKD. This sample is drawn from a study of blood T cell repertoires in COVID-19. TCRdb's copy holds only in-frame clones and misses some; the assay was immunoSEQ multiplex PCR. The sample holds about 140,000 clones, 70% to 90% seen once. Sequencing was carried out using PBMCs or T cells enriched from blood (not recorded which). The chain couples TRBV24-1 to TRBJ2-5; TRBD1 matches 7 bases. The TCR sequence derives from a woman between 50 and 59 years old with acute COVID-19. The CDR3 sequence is CATSVGGDGTEETQYF. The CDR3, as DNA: TGTGCCACCAGTGTAGGAGGCGACGGGACAGAGGAGACCCAGTACTTC.